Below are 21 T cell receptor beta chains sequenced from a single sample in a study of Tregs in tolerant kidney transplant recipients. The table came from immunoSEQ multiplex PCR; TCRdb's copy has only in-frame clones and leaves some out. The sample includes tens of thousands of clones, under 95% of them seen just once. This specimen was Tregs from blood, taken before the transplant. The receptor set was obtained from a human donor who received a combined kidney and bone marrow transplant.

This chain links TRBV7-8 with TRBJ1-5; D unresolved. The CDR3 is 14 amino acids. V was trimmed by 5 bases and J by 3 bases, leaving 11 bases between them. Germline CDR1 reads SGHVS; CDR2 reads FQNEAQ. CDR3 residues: CASSNPRDNQPQHF. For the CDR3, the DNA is TGTGCCAGCAGCAACCCGCGGGACAATCAGCCCCAGCATTTT.

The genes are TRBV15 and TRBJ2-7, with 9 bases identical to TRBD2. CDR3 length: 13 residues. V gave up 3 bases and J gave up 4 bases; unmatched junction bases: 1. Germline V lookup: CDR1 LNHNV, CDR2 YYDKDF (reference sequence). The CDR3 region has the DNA TGTGCCACCAGCAGGACTAGCGGATACGAGCAGTACTTC. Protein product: CATSRTSGYEQYF.

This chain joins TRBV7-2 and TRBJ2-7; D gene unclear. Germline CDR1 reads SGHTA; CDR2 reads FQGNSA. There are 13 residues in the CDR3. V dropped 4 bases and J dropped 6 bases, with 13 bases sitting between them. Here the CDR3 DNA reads TGTGCCAGCAGCTGGCGACCCCTGGGCGAGCAGTACTTC. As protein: CASSWRPLGEQYF.

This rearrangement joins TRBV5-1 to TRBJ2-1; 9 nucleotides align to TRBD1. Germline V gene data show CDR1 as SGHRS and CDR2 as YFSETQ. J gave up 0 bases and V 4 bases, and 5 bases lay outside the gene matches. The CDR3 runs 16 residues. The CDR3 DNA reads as TGCGCCAGCAGCAGGGGACAGGGTGGCTCCTACAATGAGCAGTTCTTC. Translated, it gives CASSRGQGGSYNEQFF.

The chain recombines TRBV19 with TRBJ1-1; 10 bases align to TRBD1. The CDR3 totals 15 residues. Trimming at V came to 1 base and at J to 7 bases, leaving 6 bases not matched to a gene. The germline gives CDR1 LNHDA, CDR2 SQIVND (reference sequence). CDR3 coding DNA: TGTGCCAGTAGTATAGCGCTGGGACAGGGGAGTGAAGCTTTCTTT. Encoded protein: CASSIALGQGSEAFF. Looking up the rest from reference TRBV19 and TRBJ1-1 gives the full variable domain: DGGITQSPKYLFRKEGQNVTLSCEQNLNHDAMYWYRQDPGQGLRLIYYSQIVNDFQKGDIAEGYSVSREKKESFPLTVTSAQKNPTAFYLCASSIALGQGSEAFFGQGTRLTVV.

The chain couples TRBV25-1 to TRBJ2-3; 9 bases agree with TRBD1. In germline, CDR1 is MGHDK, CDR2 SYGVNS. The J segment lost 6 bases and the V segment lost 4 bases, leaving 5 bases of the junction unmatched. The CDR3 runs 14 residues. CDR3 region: CASSAGTGTDTQYF. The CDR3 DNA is TGTGCCAGCAGTGCCGGGACAGGGACCGATACGCAGTATTTT.

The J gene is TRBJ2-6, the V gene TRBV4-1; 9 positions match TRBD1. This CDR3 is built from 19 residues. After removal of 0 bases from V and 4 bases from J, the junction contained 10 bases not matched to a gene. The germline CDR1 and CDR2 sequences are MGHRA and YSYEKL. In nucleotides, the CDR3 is TGCGCCAGCAGCCAAGAAAAAGGGACAGGGCGGAGGGGGGCCAACGTCCTGACTTTC. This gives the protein CASSQEKGTGRRGANVLTF.

The CDR3 DNA follows: TGCGCCAGCAGCTTGCTTGGCAGTAATGAAAAACTGTTTTTT. Encoded protein: CASSLLGSNEKLFF. The rearrangement links TRBV5-1 to TRBJ1-4; no clear D. The germline V and J ends were trimmed by 1 base and 4 bases, with 8 bases remaining between them. The CDR3 has 14 amino acids. CDR1 SGHRS and CDR2 YFSETQ come from the germline V gene.

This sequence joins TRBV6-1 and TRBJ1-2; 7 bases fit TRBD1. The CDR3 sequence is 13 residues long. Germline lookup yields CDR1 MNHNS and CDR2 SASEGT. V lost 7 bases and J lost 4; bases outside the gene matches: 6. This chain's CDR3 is CASTTGQTYGYTF. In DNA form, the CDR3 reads TGTGCCAGCACCACGGGACAGACCTATGGCTACACCTTC.

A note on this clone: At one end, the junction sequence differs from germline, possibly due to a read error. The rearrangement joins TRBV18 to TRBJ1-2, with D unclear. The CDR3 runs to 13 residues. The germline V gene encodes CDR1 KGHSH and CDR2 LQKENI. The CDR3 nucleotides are TGTGCCAGCTCACCACAGGGTGACTATGACTACACCTTC. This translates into CASSPQGDYDYTF. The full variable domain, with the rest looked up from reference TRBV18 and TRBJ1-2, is NAGVMQNPRHLVRRRGQEARLRCSPMKGHSHVYWYRQLPEEGLKFMVYLQKENIIDESGMPKERFSAEFPKEGPSILRIQQVVRGDSAAYFCASSPQGDYDYTFGSGTRLTVV.

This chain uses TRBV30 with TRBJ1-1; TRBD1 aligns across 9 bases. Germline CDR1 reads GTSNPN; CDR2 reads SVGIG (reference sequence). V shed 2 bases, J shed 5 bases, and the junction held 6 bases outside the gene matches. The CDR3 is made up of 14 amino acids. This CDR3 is CAWSLTGGDTEAFF. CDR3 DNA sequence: TGTGCCTGGAGTCTGACAGGGGGAGATACTGAAGCTTTCTTT.

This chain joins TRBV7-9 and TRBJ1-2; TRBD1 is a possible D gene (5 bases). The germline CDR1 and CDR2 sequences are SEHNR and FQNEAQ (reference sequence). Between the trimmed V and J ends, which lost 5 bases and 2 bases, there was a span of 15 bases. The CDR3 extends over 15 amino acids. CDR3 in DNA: TGTGCCAGCAGCCCTAGGGGCAGGGAAAACTATGGCTACACCTTC. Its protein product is CASSPRGRENYGYTF.

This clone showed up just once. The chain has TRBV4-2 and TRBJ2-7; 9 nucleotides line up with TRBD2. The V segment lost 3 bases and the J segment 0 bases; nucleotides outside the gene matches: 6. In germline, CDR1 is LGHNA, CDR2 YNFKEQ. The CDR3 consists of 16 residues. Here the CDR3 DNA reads TGTGCCAGCAGCCAGGCTAGCGGGACTAACTCCTACGAGCAGTACTTC. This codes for CASSQASGTNSYEQYF.

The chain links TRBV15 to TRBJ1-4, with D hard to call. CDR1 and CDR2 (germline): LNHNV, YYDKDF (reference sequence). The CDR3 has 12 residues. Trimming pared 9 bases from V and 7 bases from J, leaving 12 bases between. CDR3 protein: CATRRRGEKLFF. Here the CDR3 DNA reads TGTGCCACTAGACGGAGAGGTGAAAAACTGTTTTTT.

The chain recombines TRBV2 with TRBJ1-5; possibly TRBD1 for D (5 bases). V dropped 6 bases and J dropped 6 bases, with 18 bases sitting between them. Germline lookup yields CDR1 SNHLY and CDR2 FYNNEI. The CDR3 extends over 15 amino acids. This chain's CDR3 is CASSGSGRSGQPQHF. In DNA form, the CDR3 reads TGTGCCAGCAGCGGCTCAGGGAGGAGTGGTCAGCCCCAGCATTTT.

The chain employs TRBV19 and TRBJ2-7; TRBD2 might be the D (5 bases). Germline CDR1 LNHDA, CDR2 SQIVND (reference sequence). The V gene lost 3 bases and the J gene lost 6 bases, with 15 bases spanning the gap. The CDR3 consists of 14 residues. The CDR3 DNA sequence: TGTGCCAGTAGTATGGATTCGCGGGTCCGCGAGCAGTACTTC. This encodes CASSMDSRVREQYF.

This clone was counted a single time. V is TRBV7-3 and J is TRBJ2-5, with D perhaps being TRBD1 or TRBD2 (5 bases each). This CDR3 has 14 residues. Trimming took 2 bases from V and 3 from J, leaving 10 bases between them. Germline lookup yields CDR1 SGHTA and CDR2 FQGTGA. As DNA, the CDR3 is TGTGCCAGCAGCTTATCTGGGGGAAAAGAGACCCAGTACTTC. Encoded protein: CASSLSGGKETQYF.

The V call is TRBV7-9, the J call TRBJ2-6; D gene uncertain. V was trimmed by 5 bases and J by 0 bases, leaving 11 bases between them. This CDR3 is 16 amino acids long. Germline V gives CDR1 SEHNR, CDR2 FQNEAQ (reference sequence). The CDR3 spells CASSPTGDSGANVLTF. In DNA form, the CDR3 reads TGTGCCAGCAGCCCCACTGGAGACTCTGGGGCCAACGTCCTGACTTTC.

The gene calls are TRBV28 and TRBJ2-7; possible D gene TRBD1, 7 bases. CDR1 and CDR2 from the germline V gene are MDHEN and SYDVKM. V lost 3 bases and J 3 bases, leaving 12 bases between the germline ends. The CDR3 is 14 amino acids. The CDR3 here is CASSFGGQYYEQYF. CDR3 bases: TGTGCCAGCAGTTTCGGGGGACAGTACTACGAGCAGTACTTC.

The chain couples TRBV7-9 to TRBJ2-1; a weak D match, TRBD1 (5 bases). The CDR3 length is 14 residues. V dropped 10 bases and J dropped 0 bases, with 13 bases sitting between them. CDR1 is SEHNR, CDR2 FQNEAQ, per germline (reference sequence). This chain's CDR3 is CAISQGSSYNEQFF. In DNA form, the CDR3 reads TGTGCCATATCCCAGGGTAGCTCCTACAATGAGCAGTTCTTC.

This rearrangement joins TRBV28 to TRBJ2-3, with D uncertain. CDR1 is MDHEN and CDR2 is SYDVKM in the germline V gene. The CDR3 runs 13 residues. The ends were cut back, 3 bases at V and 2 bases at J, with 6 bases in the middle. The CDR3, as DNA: TGTGCCAGCAGTTTCTGGATCACAGATACGCAGTATTTT. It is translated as CASSFWITDTQYF.